This T cell receptor beta chain was observed in a study of blood T cell repertoires in COVID-19. Study as a whole: PBMCs, B-cell-depleted T cells, or T cells provided the cDNA or gDNA that made up the material.

Authors' processing steps: Estimated nucleated cell counts came from reference gene primer amplification. Repertoires were generated with immunoSEQ multiplex PCR, while TCRdb's copy carries only in-frame clones and drops some. The DNA was the basis for D and trimming; V, J and clone size are from that table. The data contain some 130,000 clones, around 73% of them singletons. CDR3 size: 11 residues. Germline V gene sequence: CDR1 GTSNPN, CDR2 SVGIG (reference sequence). Between the trimmed V and J ends, which lost 3 bases and 1 base, there was a span of 3 bases. This rearrangement joins TRBV30 to TRBJ2-5; D gene unclear. This clonotype originated in a man aged 60 to 69 who had recovered from COVID-19. The specimen sequenced was peripheral blood. The CDR3 sequence: CAWSSQETQYF. CDR3 bases: TGTGCCTGGAGCTCCCAAGAGACCCAGTACTTC.